The source of this T cell receptor (beta chain) is a study of CD8 T cells in Susac syndrome. Random hexamers were used to reverse transcribe the RNA input (about 0.5 to 1 ug). In TCRdb, the immunoSEQ multiplex PCR reads were re-called with MiXCR into one record per CDR3 protein. The sample includes 150,000 to 180,000 distinct CDR3 sequences, 85% to 95% of them seen just once. V was clipped by 7 bases and J by 7 bases; unmatched bases: 13. Germline V CDR1 and CDR2: SQVTM, ANQGSEA. The CDR3 length is 14 residues. This clonotype was sampled from a human donor with Susac syndrome. The rearrangement joins TRBV29-1 to TRBJ2-7; 10 positions match TRBD1. The sequenced material came from CD4+ T cells from PBMCs. CDR3 in amino acids: CSARAGTGAREQYF. CDR3 coding DNA: TGCAGCGCCCGGGCCGGGACAGGGGCCCGTGAGCAGTACTTC.